This TCR beta chain is from a study of T cell responses to AZD1222 COVID-19 vaccine. Study in general: Second-dose intervals of approximately 4 or approximately 12 weeks were pooled.

The CDR3 has 15 residues. The V and J ends lost 2 bases and 4 bases respectively, with 12 bases between them. In germline, CDR1 is MNHEY, CDR2 SVGEGT. Study results and limitations: When two AZD1222 doses had been given, Spike-specific TCR breadth and depth rose. Epitopes outside B.1.351 and B.1.1.7 mutated regions reportedly drew nearly half of spike TCRs.

Profiled with immunoSEQ multiplex PCR; TCRdb holds only in-frame clones, not every one. The sample carries roughly 130,000 clones, 80% to 90% recorded once. To note about this clone: Its antigen is unknown.

The chain joins TRBV6-2 or TRBV6-3 to TRBJ1-5; D remains unclear. The source material was peripheral blood, sampled on day 0 of AZD1222 vaccination. This clonotype originated in an adult in good health. The CDR3 nucleotides read TGTGCCAGCAGTTACCCGCACAGAGGTAATCAGCCCCAGCATTTT. It is translated as CASSYPHRGNQPQHF.